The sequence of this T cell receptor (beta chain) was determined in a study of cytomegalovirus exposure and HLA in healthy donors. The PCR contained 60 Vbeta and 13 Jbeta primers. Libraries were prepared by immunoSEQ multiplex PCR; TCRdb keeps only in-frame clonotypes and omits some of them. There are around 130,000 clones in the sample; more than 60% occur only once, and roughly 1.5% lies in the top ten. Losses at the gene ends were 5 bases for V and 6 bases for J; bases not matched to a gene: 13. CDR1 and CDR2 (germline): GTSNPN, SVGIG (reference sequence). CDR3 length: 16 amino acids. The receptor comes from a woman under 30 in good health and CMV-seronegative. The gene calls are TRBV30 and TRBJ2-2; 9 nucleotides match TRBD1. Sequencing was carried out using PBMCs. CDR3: CAWGRWGQGASGELFF. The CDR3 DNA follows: TGTGCCTGGGGGAGGTGGGGACAGGGCGCCTCCGGGGAGCTGTTTTTT.